What follows is one T cell receptor (beta chain) and its context. Its antigen is as yet unknown. The sample belongs to a study of cytomegalovirus exposure and HLA in healthy donors. Study results and caveats: TCR sequences were mostly rare, though some public TCRs occurred in many donors.

Per germline, CDR1 MDHEN and CDR2 SYDVKM. This CDR3 region has 15 residues. Trimming removed 6 bases from V and 4 bases from J; junction bases left unmatched: 8. Measured with immunoSEQ multiplex PCR; TCRdb has only the in-frame clones, and not every one. The sample lists approximately 120,000 clones, about 94% seen once, with roughly 1.2% in the top ten. A roughly 120-subject validation cohort, separate from the approximately 670-subject first cohort, supplied the donors. The J gene is TRBJ2-1, the V gene TRBV28; TRBD2 matches 8 bases. The sequence derives from a woman in her late teens or twenties in good health and CMV-seronegative. The sequenced sample was PBMCs. CDR3 amino acids: CASSTPGTSYNEQFF. CDR3 DNA: TGTGCCAGCAGCACCCCCGGGACTAGTTACAATGAGCAGTTCTTC.